The 27 T cell receptor beta chains in this list originate from one sample, sequenced in a study of shared clonotypes between healthy human individuals. The protocol was immunoSEQ multiplex PCR, while the TCRdb copy is restricted to in-frame clones and leaves out a portion. The profile shows around 1,100,000 clones, roughly 80% of them singletons. The sequencing input was memory CD4+ T cells from PBMCs. Subset given: CD45RA-negative fraction. The receptors derive from a man between 18 and 35 years old in good health. Some clones in this sample may be carry-over from other donors' samples.

The rearrangement joins TRBV2 to TRBJ1-2; no firm D call. Germline V gene data show CDR1 as SNHLY and CDR2 as FYNNEI. This CDR3 contains 14 residues. Trimming took 7 bases from V and 4 from J, leaving 16 bases between them. The CDR3 nucleotides are TGTGCCAGCATCCCGGAAAGAGGCCTCTATGGCTACACCTTC. It specifies CASIPERGLYGYTF.

The CDR3 loop is CASSQVPTKLAGGPGEQYF. The CDR3 DNA reads TGCGCCAGCAGCCAAGTTCCTACCAAACTAGCGGGAGGCCCCGGGGAGCAGTACTTC. The chain uses TRBV4-1 and TRBJ2-7; TRBD2 aligns across 12 bases. Trimming at V came to 1 base and at J to 7 bases, leaving 17 bases not matched to a gene. This CDR3 has 19 residues. Per germline, CDR1 MGHRA and CDR2 YSYEKL.

CDR3 in amino acids: CASSSAQGKETQYF. The CDR3 coding sequence is TGTGCCAGCAGCTCTGCACAGGGAAAGGAGACCCAGTACTTC. The J gene is TRBJ2-5, the V gene TRBV5-4; TRBD1 might be the D (6 bases). Germline loops: CDR1 SGHNT, CDR2 YYREEE (reference sequence). The CDR3 is made up of 14 amino acids. V lost 3 bases, J lost 5 bases, and 14 bases lay in between.

The chain joins TRBV2 to TRBJ2-1; D possibly corresponds to TRBD2 (5 bases). Germline V lookup: CDR1 SNHLY, CDR2 FYNNEI. The V and J ends lost 7 bases and 2 bases respectively, with 18 bases between them. The length of the CDR3 is 16 residues. This CDR3 is CASTVSAGLAYNEQFF. For the CDR3, the DNA is TGTGCCAGCACGGTGTCTGCGGGCTTAGCCTACAATGAGCAGTTCTTC.

The V call is TRBV7-2, the J call TRBJ2-7, with D perhaps TRBD2 (6 bases). V was pared by 5 bases and J by 5 bases, with 16 bases between. CDR1 is SGHTA, CDR2 FQGNSA, per germline. The CDR3 runs 14 residues. CDR3 sequence reads: CASSLHGSINEQYF. CDR3 nucleotides: TGTGCCAGCAGCCTCCACGGGAGTATCAACGAGCAGTACTTC.

CDR3 region: CAIRPWGSGTLSSYNEQFF. The CDR3 DNA is TGTGCCATCAGGCCCTGGGGTAGCGGTACTCTGAGCTCCTACAATGAGCAGTTCTTC. This chain uses TRBV10-3 with TRBJ2-1; D perhaps matches TRBD2 (6 bases). V lost 6 bases to trimming and J lost 0 bases, with 24 bases between them. This CDR3 has 19 residues. Germline V lookup: CDR1 ENHRY, CDR2 SYGVKD.

The chain couples TRBV7-2 to TRBJ2-1, with a weak D call TRBD1 (6 bases). CDR3 size: 16 residues. Per germline, CDR1 SGHTA and CDR2 FQGNSA. Trimming shortened V by 5 bases and J by 3 bases, and 17 bases separated the two germline ends. The CDR3 sequence: CASSLGLTGYYNEQFF. Written as DNA, the CDR3 is TGTGCCAGCAGCCTAGGACTGACAGGCTACTACAATGAGCAGTTCTTC.

J is TRBJ2-7 and V is TRBV5-1; D may match TRBD1 or TRBD2 (5 bases each). Germline-derived CDR1 and CDR2 are SGHRS and YFSETQ. The CDR3 spans 14 residues. V was pared by 4 bases and J by 0 bases, with 11 bases between. The CDR3 loop reads CASSLGDASYEQYF. Written as DNA, the CDR3 is TGCGCCAGCAGCCTAGGGGACGCCTCCTACGAGCAGTACTTC.

The chain is built from TRBV7-2 and TRBJ1-2, with a possible D match to TRBD1 (5 bases). Germline values: CDR1 SGHTA, CDR2 FQGNSA. V was cut by 5 bases and J by 8 bases, with 18 bases left in between. The CDR3 totals 14 residues. The CDR3 is CASSLDSPISGYTF. The CDR3 coding sequence is TGTGCCAGCAGCCTCGACAGCCCGATTTCGGGCTACACCTTC.

This chain uses TRBV27 with TRBJ2-3; TRBD2 matches at 9 bases. J gave up 5 bases and V 6 bases, and 6 bases lay outside the gene matches. CDR3 length equals 14 residues. Germline CDR1 MNHEY, CDR2 SMNVEV (reference sequence). CDR3 DNA: TGTGCCAGCAGGAGGGGACTAGCTATAGATACGCAGTATTTT. Protein: CASRRGLAIDTQYF.

The chain couples TRBV30 to TRBJ2-5; the match to TRBD2 covers 11 bases. J was trimmed by 1 base and V by 8 bases; bases with no gene match: 15. The CDR3 is 17 residues long. The germline CDR1 and CDR2 sequences are GTSNPN and SVGIG (reference sequence). The CDR3 is CAARRASGRHIQETQYF. The CDR3 coding sequence is TGTGCCGCCCGGAGGGCTAGCGGGAGGCACATCCAAGAGACCCAGTACTTC.

The genes are TRBV14 and TRBJ1-4; 7 bases line up with TRBD1. CDR3 length equals 14 residues. Germline values: CDR1 SGHDN, CDR2 FVKESK. J was trimmed by 3 bases and V by 7 bases; bases with no gene match: 5. CDR3 sequence reads: CASNKGQPNEKLFF. CDR3 coding DNA: TGTGCCAGCAACAAGGGACAGCCTAATGAAAAACTGTTTTTT.

As for this clone: Distinct nucleotide sequences in the sample also encode this CDR3. This chain connects TRBV5-4 to TRBJ2-5; 10 bases agree with TRBD2. Unmatched junction bases numbered 3, after V lost 2 bases and J lost 5 bases. CDR3 size: 14 residues. CDR1 and CDR2 from the germline V gene are SGHNT and YYREEE (reference sequence). CDR3 nucleotides: TGTGCCAGCAGCTTCCCTAGCGGGGGTGAGACCCAGTACTTC. This encodes CASSFPSGGETQYF.

The V and J genes are TRBV7-2 and TRBJ2-7; 8 nucleotides agree with TRBD1. Losses at the gene ends were 5 bases for V and 3 bases for J; bases not matched to a gene: 9. CDR1 and CDR2 from the germline V gene are SGHTA and FQGNSA. CDR3 size: 15 residues. CDR3 DNA: TGTGCCAGCAGCCCCTTCGGGACAGGAAACTACGAGCAGTACTTC. Encoded protein: CASSPFGTGNYEQYF.

This sequence joins TRBV6-5 and TRBJ2-5; TRBD2 aligns across 13 bases. The germline gives CDR1 MNHEY, CDR2 SVGAGI. The V and J ends lost 4 bases and 6 bases, in that order; junction bases with no gene match: 2. This CDR3 contains 14 residues. CDR3 residues: CASSLGLAGKTQYF. For the CDR3, the DNA is TGTGCCAGCAGTTTGGGACTAGCGGGGAAGACCCAGTACTTC.

The chain uses TRBV18 and TRBJ2-2; D ambiguous. CDR3 length: 14 amino acids. V lost 0 bases, J lost 8 bases, and 10 bases lay in between. Looked up from germline, CDR1 is KGHSH and CDR2 is LQKENI. Here the CDR3 reads CASSPPGKAGELFF. The CDR3 DNA is TGTGCCAGCTCACCACCGGGGAAGGCAGGGGAGCTGTTTTTT.

This clone has only one observation. The chain carries TRBV29-1 and TRBJ2-7; no clear D. The germline V gene encodes CDR1 SQVTM and CDR2 ANQGSEA. Trimming cost V 5 bases and J 5 bases, with 7 bases left between them. CDR3 length: 10 residues. CDR3: CSVREHEQYF. The CDR3 region has the DNA TGCAGCGTTAGGGAACACGAGCAGTACTTC.

This sequence joins TRBV13 and TRBJ2-1; 15 bases agree with TRBD2. The CDR3 has 16 amino acids. From germline, CDR1 is PRHDT and CDR2 FYEKMQ (reference sequence). V lost 5 bases, J lost 7 bases, and 6 bases stayed unmatched. The CDR3 protein is CASSASGTSGRNEQFF. The DNA of the CDR3 is TGTGCCAGCAGCGCCTCAGGGACTAGCGGGAGGAATGAGCAGTTCTTC.

The gene calls are TRBV5-1 and TRBJ2-5, with 7 positions matching TRBD1. Germline CDR1 is SGHRS and CDR2 is YFSETQ. The length of the CDR3 is 14 residues. Trimming at V came to 4 bases and at J to 2 bases, leaving 5 bases not matched to a gene. Here the CDR3 reads CASSQRQGQETQYF. The CDR3, as DNA: TGCGCCAGCAGCCAGAGACAGGGTCAAGAGACCCAGTACTTC.

The chain joins TRBV27 to TRBJ2-6; TRBD1 agrees at 9 bases. The length of the CDR3 is 17 residues. V lost 10 bases, J lost 0 bases, and 10 bases stayed unmatched. Germline lookup yields CDR1 MNHEY and CDR2 SMNVEV (reference sequence). The CDR3 region has the DNA TGTGCCACCTGGGACAGGGTCCTGAGCTCTGGGGCCAACGTCCTGACTTTC. Encoded protein: CATWDRVLSSGANVLTF.

The V gene is TRBV2, the J gene TRBJ1-6; D perhaps matches TRBD1 (5 bases). This CDR3 has 15 residues. V dropped 6 bases and J dropped 6 bases, with 15 bases sitting between them. Per the germline V gene, CDR1 is SNHLY and CDR2 is FYNNEI. The CDR3 here is CASRPGTLANSPLHF. CDR3 bases: TGTGCCAGCAGGCCAGGGACCCTTGCTAATTCACCCCTCCACTTT.

The CDR3 here is CASGPRRAGNQETQYF. The CDR3 coding sequence is TGTGCCAGCGGACCCCGGCGAGCGGGGAACCAAGAGACCCAGTACTTC. This chain links TRBV2 with TRBJ2-5, with 7 bases fitting TRBD2. The CDR3 length is 16 residues. Germline CDR1 is SNHLY and CDR2 is FYNNEI. The V and J ends lost 8 bases and 0 bases, in that order; junction bases with no gene match: 12.

The rearrangement links TRBV5-1 to TRBJ2-5; D is perhaps TRBD1 or TRBD2 (6 bases each). CDR1 and CDR2 from the germline V gene are SGHRS and YFSETQ. The CDR3 contains 15 residues. Trimming took off 3 bases at V and 1 base at J, with 13 bases between the two ends. The CDR3, as DNA: TGCGCCAGCAGCTCCCTCCCGGGGGCCCAAGAGACCCAGTACTTC. Protein product: CASSSLPGAQETQYF.

The J gene is TRBJ2-7, the V gene TRBV5-4; 13 positions agree with TRBD2. Per germline, CDR1 SGHNT and CDR2 YYREEE (reference sequence). V was clipped by 4 bases and J by 6 bases; unmatched bases: 4. This CDR3 has 14 amino acids. The CDR3 protein is CASSQGLAGVEQYF. The CDR3 DNA reads TGTGCCAGCAGCCAAGGACTAGCGGGAGTCGAGCAGTACTTC.

V and J are TRBV28 and TRBJ1-5, with 7 bases identical to TRBD1. In germline, CDR1 is MDHEN, CDR2 SYDVKM. The CDR3 totals 16 residues. Losses at the gene ends were 1 base for V and 2 bases for J; bases not matched to a gene: 5. CDR3 sequence reads: CASSLLTGVRNQPQHF. CDR3 coding DNA: TGTGCCAGCAGTTTATTAACAGGGGTACGCAATCAGCCCCAGCATTTT.

The J gene is TRBJ2-1, the V gene TRBV11-3; the match to TRBD2 covers 7 bases. CDR3 length: 16 amino acids. CDR1 is SGHNT, CDR2 YENEEA, per germline. V dropped 3 bases and J dropped 5; count of bases not matched to a gene: 10. The DNA for the CDR3 is TGTGCCAGCAGCTTTAGGACTAGTAGAGACGACAATGAGCAGTTCTTC. Translation gives CASSFRTSRDDNEQFF.

The V gene is TRBV4-1, the J gene TRBJ2-3, with 8 bases matching TRBD2. The ends lost 1 base at V and 6 bases at J; junction bases unmatched: 9. Looked up from germline, CDR1 is MGHRA and CDR2 is YSYEKL. This CDR3 comprises 16 residues. This chain's CDR3 is CASSQGGGRRSDTQYF. The DNA of the CDR3 is TGCGCCAGCAGCCAAGGCGGGGGGCGGAGAAGCGATACGCAGTATTTT.